The TCR beta chain under discussion was sequenced for a study of T cells expressing NK-cell markers. With the 5' RACE reads reprocessed, TCRdb shows one record per CDR3 protein and no DNA. The sample includes fewer than 550,000 distinct CDR3 sequences. The sample taken for sequencing was blood T cells: a sorted CD56 or NKG2C T cell subset, CD4+ or CD8+ T cells, or bulk PBMC T cells (not recorded which). The source of this sequence is a woman in her 50s in good health.

CDR3 protein: CASSQTSSASTDTQYF. The genes are TRBV5-1 and TRBJ2-3. The CDR3 sequence is 16 residues long. Germline V gene data show CDR1 as SGHRS and CDR2 as YFSETQ.